These 16 T cell receptor beta chains came from one sample sequenced in a study of blood T cell repertoires in COVID-19. The method was immunoSEQ multiplex PCR; TCRdb's version includes in-frame clones alone and lacks a portion of them. The profile shows 150,000 to 200,000 clones, roughly 77% of them singletons. Sequences were obtained from PBMCs or T cells enriched from blood (not recorded which). The receptors were gathered from a woman in her forties or fifties with acute COVID-19.

The genes are TRBV11-2 and TRBJ1-3; D not resolved. V lost 5 bases to trimming and J lost 5 bases, with 16 bases between them. Germline lookup yields CDR1 SGHAT and CDR2 FQNNGV. The CDR3 extends over 15 amino acids. The DNA for the CDR3 is TGTGCCAGCAGCCCCCTGGCCGGGTCGAGAAACACCATATATTTT. This translates into CASSPLAGSRNTIYF. The full variable domain, completed using reference TRBV11-2 and TRBJ1-3, is EAGVAQSPRYKIIEKRQSVAFWCNPISGHATLYWYQQILGQGPKLLIQFQNNGVVDDSQLPKDRFSAERLKGVDSTLKIQPAKLEDSAVYLCASSPLAGSRNTIYFGEGSWLTVV.

CDR3: CASSLAGVHTHTDTQYF. The CDR3 region has the DNA TGTGCCAGCAGTTTGGCAGGGGTACACACACACACAGATACGCAGTATTTT. The rearrangement links TRBV28 to TRBJ2-3; perhaps TRBD1 as D (6 bases). Germline V gene sequence: CDR1 MDHEN, CDR2 SYDVKM. This CDR3 region has 17 residues. The V gene lost 3 bases and the J gene lost 2 bases, with 18 bases spanning the gap.

This rearrangement joins TRBV4-3 to TRBJ1-5, with D hard to call. CDR1 is LGHNA, CDR2 YSLEER, per germline. This CDR3 contains 15 residues. Between the trimmed V and J ends, which lost 4 bases and 3 bases, there was a span of 13 bases. The CDR3 region has the DNA TGCGCCAGCAGCCTCAACCCCGGTACCAATCAGCCCCAGCATTTT. It specifies CASSLNPGTNQPQHF.

This clone occurred a few times. Here the CDR3 reads CASRQTPTTGGSPYF. For the CDR3, the DNA is TGCGCCAGCAGACAGACACCGACCACAGGGGGGTCTCCGTATTTT. This chain links TRBV5-1 with TRBJ2-3; 8 nucleotides align to TRBD1. The CDR3 is 15 amino acids. V was pared by 5 bases and J by 14 bases, with 19 bases of the junction left unmatched. Germline V lookup: CDR1 SGHRS, CDR2 YFSETQ.

This chain links TRBV21-1 with TRBJ2-7; TRBD1, the table's D call, lacks a check against the DNA. TRBV21-1 is described as a pseudogene. This CDR3 is 15 amino acids long. The chain's CDR3 is CASSMGTGGRDEQYV. The CDR3 DNA follows: TGTGCCAGCAGCATGGGAACAGGGGGTCGGGACGAGCAGTACGTC.

The chain employs TRBV7-9 and TRBJ1-5; D gene ambiguous. This CDR3 spans 13 amino acids. Looked up from germline, CDR1 is SEHNR and CDR2 is FQNEAQ (reference sequence). V lost 5 bases, J lost 5 bases, and 10 bases lay in between. The CDR3 DNA reads TGTGCCAGCAGCCCAGACACCGATCAGCCCCAGCATTTT. As protein: CASSPDTDQPQHF.

The chain carries TRBV19 and TRBJ1-5, with TRBD1 identical over 7 bases. The CDR3 has 15 amino acids. CDR1 and CDR2 (germline): LNHDA, SQIVND (reference sequence). The ends lost 9 bases at V and 2 bases at J; junction bases unmatched: 10. CDR3 sequence reads: CASDNRGKGNQPQHF. CDR3 in DNA: TGTGCCAGCGATAACAGGGGTAAGGGCAATCAGCCCCAGCATTTT.

The rearrangement uses TRBV5-1 and TRBJ2-4; 10 bases map to TRBD1. V was clipped by 3 bases and J by 0 bases; unmatched bases: 18. Germline CDR1 is SGHRS and CDR2 is YFSETQ. The CDR3 runs to 21 residues. CDR3 sequence reads: CASSSWEPRDRGIIAKNIQYF. CDR3 in DNA: TGCGCCAGCAGCTCATGGGAGCCACGGGACAGGGGAATTATAGCCAAAAACATTCAGTACTTC.

The genes are TRBV5-5 and TRBJ2-3, with 8 bases identical to TRBD2. With V trimmed by 1 base and J by 0 bases, 4 bases remained unmatched. Germline V gives CDR1 SGHKS, CDR2 YYEKEE (reference sequence). This CDR3 comprises 16 residues. This CDR3 is CASSLFGGVSTDTQYF. The DNA for the CDR3 is TGTGCCAGCAGCTTGTTCGGGGGGGTAAGCACAGATACGCAGTATTTT.

As for this clone: Other DNA sequences in this specimen translate into the identical CDR3. The rearrangement uses TRBV7-2 and TRBJ2-5, with a tentative D call TRBD1 (6 bases). The germline V gene encodes CDR1 SGHTA and CDR2 FQGNSA. The CDR3 covers 12 residues. V was clipped by 2 bases and J by 5 bases, with 6 bases between them. The CDR3 reads CASSLRGETQYF. CDR3 sequence (DNA): TGTGCCAGCAGCTTAAGGGGGGAGACCCAGTACTTC. Full variable domain (rest looked up from reference TRBV7-2 and TRBJ2-5): GAGVSQSPSNKVTEKGKDVELRCDPISGHTALYWYRQSLGQGLEFLIYFQGNSAPDKSGLPSDRFSAERTGGSVSTLTIQRTQQEDSAVYLCASSLRGETQYFGPGTRLLVL.

The chain combines TRBV5-1 with TRBJ1-2, with TRBD1 identical over 8 bases. Unmatched junction bases numbered 10, after V lost 4 bases and J lost 2 bases. CDR1 and CDR2 (germline): SGHRS, YFSETQ. The CDR3 is 16 residues long. CDR3 residues: CASSVTGQVPNYGYTF. The CDR3 DNA follows: TGCGCCAGCAGCGTAACGGGACAGGTCCCAAACTATGGCTACACCTTC.

The table lists this clone with many counts. The chain has TRBV28 and TRBJ2-5; D gene unclear. Germline-derived CDR1 and CDR2 are MDHEN and SYDVKM. The CDR3 extends over 14 amino acids. V lost 3 bases, J lost 0 bases, and 8 bases lay in between. This CDR3 is CASSFLADQETQYF. CDR3 nucleotides: TGTGCCAGCAGTTTTTTGGCGGACCAAGAGACCCAGTACTTC.

V gene TRBV28 combines with J gene TRBJ1-6; 11 bases agree with TRBD1. This CDR3 contains 16 residues. The junction had 0 bases not matched to a gene; V was cut back by 5 bases and J by 0 bases. The germline V gene encodes CDR1 MDHEN and CDR2 SYDVKM. The CDR3: CASSGTGGSYNSPLHF. The CDR3 DNA sequence: TGTGCCAGCAGTGGGACAGGGGGCTCCTATAATTCACCCCTCCACTTT. The whole variable domain, filled in from reference TRBV28 and TRBJ1-6, reads DVKVTQSSRYLVKRTGEKVFLECVQDMDHENMFWYRQDPGLGLRLIYFSYDVKMKEKGDIPEGYSVSREKKERFSLILESASTNQTSMYLCASSGTGGSYNSPLHFGNGTRLTVT.

This rearrangement joins TRBV6-4 to TRBJ1-2, with D possibly matching TRBD1 (5 bases). CDR1 and CDR2 (germline): MRHNA, SNTAGT. Deletions cut 6 bases from V and 5 bases from J, with 13 bases between. The CDR3 contains 13 residues. This CDR3 is CASREGPWYGYTF. In nucleotides, the CDR3 is TGTGCCAGCAGGGAGGGGCCGTGGTATGGCTACACCTTC.

This chain uses TRBV7-3 with TRBJ2-2; perhaps TRBD2 as D (5 bases). There are 14 residues in the CDR3. Germline-derived CDR1 and CDR2 are SGHTA and FQGTGA. V lost 2 bases, J lost 4 bases, and 8 bases lay in between. The CDR3 DNA follows: TGTGCCAGCAGCTTAGGCCGGGGCACCGGGGAGCTGTTTTTT. Translated, it gives CASSLGRGTGELFF.

The J gene is TRBJ1-4, the V gene TRBV7-2; 9 bases match TRBD1. CDR3 length equals 14 residues. The germline gives CDR1 SGHTA, CDR2 FQGNSA. V gave up 5 bases and J gave up 5 bases; unmatched junction bases: 3. DNA of the CDR3: TGTGCCAGCAGCCTGGACAGGGGAAATGAAAAACTGTTTTTT. Translated: CASSLDRGNEKLFF.